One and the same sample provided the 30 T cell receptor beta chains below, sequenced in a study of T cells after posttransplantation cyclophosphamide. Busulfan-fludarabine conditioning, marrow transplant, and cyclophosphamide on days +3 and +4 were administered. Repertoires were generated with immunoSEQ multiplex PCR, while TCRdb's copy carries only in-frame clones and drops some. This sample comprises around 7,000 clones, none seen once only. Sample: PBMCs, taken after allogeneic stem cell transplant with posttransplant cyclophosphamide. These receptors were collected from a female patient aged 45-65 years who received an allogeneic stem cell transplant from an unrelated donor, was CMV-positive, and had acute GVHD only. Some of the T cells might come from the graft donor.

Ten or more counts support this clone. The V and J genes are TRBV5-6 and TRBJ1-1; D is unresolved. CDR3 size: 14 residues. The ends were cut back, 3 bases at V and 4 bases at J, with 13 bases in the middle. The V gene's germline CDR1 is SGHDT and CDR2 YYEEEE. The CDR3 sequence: CASSSLSGFTEAFF. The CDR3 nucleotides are TGTGCCAGCAGCTCACTTTCGGGATTCACTGAAGCTTTCTTT.

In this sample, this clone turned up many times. In nucleotides, the CDR3 is TGTGCCAGCAGCCCGCAGCGGTCCCTTGCCATTCAGTACTTC. Its protein is CASSPQRSLAIQYF. The rearrangement uses TRBV14 and TRBJ2-4; a possible D gene is TRBD2 (5 bases). CDR1 and CDR2 from the germline V gene are SGHDN and FVKESK. The CDR3 runs 14 residues. Trimming cost V 4 bases and J 9 bases, with 16 bases left between them. The entire variable domain, with the rest obtained from reference TRBV14 and TRBJ2-4, is as follows: EAGVTQFPSHSVIEKGQTVTLRCDPISGHDNLYWYRRVMGKEIKFLLHFVKESKQDESGMPNNRFLAERTGGTYSTLKVQPAELEDSGVYFCASSPQRSLAIQYFGAGTRLSVL.

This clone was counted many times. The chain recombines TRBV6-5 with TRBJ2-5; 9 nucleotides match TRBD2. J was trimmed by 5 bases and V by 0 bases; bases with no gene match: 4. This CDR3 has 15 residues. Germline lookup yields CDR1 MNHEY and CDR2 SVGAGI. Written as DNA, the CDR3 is TGTGCCAGCAGTTACTCACTAGCGGGCGGCGAGACCCAGTACTTC. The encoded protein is CASSYSLAGGETQYF.

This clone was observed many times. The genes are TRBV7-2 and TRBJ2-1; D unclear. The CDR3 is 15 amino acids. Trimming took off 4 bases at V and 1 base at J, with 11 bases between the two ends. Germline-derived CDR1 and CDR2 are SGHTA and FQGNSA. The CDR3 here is CASSSAAESYNEQFF. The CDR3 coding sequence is TGTGCCAGCAGCTCCGCCGCGGAATCCTACAATGAGCAGTTCTTC.

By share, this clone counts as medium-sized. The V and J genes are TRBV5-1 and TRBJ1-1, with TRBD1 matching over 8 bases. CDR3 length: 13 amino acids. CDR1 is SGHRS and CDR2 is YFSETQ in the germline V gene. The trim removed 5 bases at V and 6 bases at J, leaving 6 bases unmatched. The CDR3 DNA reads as TGCGCCAGCAGAGGAGACAGGGGCGCTGAAGCTTTCTTT. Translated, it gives CASRGDRGAEAFF.

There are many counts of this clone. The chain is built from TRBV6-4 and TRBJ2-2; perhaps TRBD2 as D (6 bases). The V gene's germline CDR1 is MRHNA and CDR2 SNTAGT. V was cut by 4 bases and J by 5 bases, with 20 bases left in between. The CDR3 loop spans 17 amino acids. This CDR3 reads CASSVRGRRGGTGELFF. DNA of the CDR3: TGTGCCAGCAGTGTGCGGGGCCGGAGGGGTGGAACCGGGGAGCTGTTTTTT.

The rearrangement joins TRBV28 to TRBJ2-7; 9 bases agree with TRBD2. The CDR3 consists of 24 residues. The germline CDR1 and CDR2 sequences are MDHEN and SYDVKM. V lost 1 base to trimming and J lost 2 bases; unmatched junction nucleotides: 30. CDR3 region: CASSLLSSVRLAGLGRRGPYEQYF. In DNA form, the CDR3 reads TGTGCCAGCAGTTTATTATCGTCCGTGCGGCTAGCGGGGTTAGGTAGAAGAGGGCCCTACGAGCAGTACTTC.

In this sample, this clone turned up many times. CDR3 loop: CATSRDPSGNQPQHF. In DNA, the CDR3 is TGTGCCACCAGCAGAGATCCCTCGGGCAATCAGCCCCAGCATTTT. The chain recombines TRBV15 with TRBJ1-5; the D is unclear. Germline V CDR1 and CDR2: LNHNV, YYDKDF (reference sequence). V was pared by 0 bases and J by 2 bases, with 8 bases between. This CDR3 contains 15 residues.

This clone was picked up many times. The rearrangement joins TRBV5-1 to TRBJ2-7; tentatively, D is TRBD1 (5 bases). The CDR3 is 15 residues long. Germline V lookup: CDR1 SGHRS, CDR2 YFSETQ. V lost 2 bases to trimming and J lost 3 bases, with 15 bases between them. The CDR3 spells CASSLQTAGYYEQYF. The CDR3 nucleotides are TGCGCCAGCAGCTTACAGACAGCAGGCTACTACGAGCAGTACTTC.

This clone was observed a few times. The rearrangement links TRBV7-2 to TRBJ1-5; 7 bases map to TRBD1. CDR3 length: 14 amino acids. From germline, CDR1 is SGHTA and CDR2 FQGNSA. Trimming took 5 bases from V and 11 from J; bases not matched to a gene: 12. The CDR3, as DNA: TGTGCCAGCAGCGCCCGACAGGGTATTACGTCCCAGCATTTT. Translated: CASSARQGITSQHF.

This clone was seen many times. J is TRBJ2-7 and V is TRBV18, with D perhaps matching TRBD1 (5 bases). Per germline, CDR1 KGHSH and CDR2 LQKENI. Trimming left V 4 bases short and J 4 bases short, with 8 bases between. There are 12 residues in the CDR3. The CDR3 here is CASSLDSYEQYF. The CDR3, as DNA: TGTGCCAGCTCACTTGACAGTTACGAGCAGTACTTC.

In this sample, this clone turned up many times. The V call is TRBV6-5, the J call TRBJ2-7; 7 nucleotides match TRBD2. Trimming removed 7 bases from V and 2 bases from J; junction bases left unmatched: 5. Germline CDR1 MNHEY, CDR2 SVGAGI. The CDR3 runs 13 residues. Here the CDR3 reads CASKRLAAYEQYF. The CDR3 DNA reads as TGTGCCAGCAAGAGGCTAGCGGCCTACGAGCAGTACTTC.

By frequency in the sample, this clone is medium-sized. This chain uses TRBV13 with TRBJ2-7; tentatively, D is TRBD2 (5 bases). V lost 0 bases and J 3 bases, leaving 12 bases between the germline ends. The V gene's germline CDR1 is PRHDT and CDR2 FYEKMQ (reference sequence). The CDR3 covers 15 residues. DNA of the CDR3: TGTGCCAGCAGCTTAGGCCTTGGCGGACTCTACGAGCAGTACTTC. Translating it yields CASSLGLGGLYEQYF.

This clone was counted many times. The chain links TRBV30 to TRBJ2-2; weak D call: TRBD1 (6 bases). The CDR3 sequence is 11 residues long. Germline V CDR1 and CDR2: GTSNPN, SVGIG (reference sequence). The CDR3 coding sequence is TGTGGAAGACAGGCCACGGGGGAGCTGTTTTTT. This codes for CGRQATGELFF.

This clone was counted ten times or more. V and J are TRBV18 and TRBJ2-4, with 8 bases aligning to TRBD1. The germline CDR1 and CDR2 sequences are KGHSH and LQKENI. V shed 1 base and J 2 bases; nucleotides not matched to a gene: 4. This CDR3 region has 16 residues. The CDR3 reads CASSPRQGSPKNIQYF. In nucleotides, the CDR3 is TGTGCCAGCTCACCACGACAGGGGAGCCCCAAAAACATTCAGTACTTC.

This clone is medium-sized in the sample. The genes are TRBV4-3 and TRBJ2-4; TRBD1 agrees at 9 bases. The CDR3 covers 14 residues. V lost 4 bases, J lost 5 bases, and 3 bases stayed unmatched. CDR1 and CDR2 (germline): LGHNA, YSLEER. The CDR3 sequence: CASSLGTGQNIQYF. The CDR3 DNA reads TGCGCCAGCAGCCTTGGGACAGGGCAAAACATTCAGTACTTC.

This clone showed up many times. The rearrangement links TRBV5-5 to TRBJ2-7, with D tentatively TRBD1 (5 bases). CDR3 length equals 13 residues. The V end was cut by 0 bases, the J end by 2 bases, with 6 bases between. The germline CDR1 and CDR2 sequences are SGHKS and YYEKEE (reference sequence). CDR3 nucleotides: TGTGCCAGCAGCTTGGCAGGGACCTACGAGCAGTACTTC. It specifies CASSLAGTYEQYF.

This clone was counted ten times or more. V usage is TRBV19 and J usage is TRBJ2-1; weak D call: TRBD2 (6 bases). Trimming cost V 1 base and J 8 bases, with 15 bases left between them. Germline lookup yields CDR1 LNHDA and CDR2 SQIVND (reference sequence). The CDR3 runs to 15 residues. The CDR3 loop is CASSIGATSTDEQFF. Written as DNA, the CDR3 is TGTGCCAGTAGTATAGGGGCCACTAGCACCGATGAGCAGTTCTTC.

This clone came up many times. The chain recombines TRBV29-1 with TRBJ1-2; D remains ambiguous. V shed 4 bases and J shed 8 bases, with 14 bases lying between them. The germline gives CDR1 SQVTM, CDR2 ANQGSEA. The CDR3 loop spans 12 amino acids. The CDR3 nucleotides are TGCAGCGTTGGGTCCGCACGGGGAGGCTACACCTTC. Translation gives CSVGSARGGYTF. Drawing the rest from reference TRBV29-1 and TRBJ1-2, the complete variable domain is SAVISQKPSRDICQRGTSLTIQCQVDSQVTMMFWYRQQPGQSLTLIATANQGSEATYESGFVIDKFPISRPNLTFSTLTVSNMSPEDSSIYLCSVGSARGGYTFGSGTRLTVV.

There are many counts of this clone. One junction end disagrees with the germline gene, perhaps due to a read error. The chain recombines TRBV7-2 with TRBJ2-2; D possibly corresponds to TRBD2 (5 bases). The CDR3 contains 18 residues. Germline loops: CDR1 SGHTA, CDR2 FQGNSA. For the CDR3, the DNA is TGTGCCAGCAGCTTTAATAGCGACATCTACAGAAGGACCGAGGAGCTGTTTTTT. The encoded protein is CASSFNSDIYRRTEELFF.

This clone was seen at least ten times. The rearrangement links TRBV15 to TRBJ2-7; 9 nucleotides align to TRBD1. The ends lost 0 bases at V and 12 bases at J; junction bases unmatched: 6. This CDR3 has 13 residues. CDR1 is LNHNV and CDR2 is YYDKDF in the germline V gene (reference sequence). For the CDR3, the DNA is TGTGCCACCAGCAGAGATGGGGGACAGGGACGGTACTTC. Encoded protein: CATSRDGGQGRYF.

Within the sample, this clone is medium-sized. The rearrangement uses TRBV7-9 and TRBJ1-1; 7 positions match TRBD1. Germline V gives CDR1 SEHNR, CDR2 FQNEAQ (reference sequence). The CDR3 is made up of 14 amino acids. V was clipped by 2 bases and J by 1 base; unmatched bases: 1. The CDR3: CASSLRDRNTEAFF. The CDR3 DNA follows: TGTGCCAGCAGCTTAAGGGACAGGAACACTGAAGCTTTCTTT.

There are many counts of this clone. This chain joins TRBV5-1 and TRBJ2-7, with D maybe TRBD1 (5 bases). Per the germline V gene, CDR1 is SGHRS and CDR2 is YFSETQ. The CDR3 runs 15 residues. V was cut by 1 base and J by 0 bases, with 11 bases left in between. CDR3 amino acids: CASSLLSGRSYEQYF. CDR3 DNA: TGCGCCAGCAGCTTGTTATCAGGGCGCTCCTACGAGCAGTACTTC.

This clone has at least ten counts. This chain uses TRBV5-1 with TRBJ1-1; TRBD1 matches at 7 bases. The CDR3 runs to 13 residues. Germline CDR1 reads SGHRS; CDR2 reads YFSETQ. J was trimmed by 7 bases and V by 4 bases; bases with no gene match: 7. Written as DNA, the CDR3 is TGCGCCAGCAGCGCCACAGGGGCCCTTGAAGCTTTCTTT. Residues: CASSATGALEAFF. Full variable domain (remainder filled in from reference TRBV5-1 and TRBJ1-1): KAGVTQTPRYLIKTRGQQVTLSCSPISGHRSVSWYQQTPGQGLQFLFEYFSETQRNKGNFPGRFSGRQFSNSRSEMNVSTLELGDSALYLCASSATGALEAFFGQGTRLTVV.

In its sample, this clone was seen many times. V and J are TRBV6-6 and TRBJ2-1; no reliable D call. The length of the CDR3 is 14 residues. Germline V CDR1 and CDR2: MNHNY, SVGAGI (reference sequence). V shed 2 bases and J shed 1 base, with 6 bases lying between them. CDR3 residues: CASSYEPSYNEQFF. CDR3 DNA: TGTGCCAGCAGTTACGAGCCTTCCTACAATGAGCAGTTCTTC.

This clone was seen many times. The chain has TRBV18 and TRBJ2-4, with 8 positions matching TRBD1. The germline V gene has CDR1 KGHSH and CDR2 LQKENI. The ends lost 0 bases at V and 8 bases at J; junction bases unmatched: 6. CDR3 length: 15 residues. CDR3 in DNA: TGTGCCAGCTCACCACCGTCAGGGGGCAGGGACATTCAGTACTTC. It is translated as CASSPPSGGRDIQYF.

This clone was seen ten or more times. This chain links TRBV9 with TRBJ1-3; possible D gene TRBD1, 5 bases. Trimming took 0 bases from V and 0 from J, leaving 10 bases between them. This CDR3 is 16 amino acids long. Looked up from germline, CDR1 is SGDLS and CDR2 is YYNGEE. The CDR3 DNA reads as TGTGCCAGCAGCGTAGACCCAGGGCACTCTGGAAACACCATATATTTT. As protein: CASSVDPGHSGNTIYF.

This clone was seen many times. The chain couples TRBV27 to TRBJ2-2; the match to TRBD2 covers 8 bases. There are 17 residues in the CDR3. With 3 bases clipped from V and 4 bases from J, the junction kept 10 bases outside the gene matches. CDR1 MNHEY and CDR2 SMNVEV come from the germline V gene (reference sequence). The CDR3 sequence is CASSFLFTGGITGELFF. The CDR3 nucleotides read TGTGCCAGCAGTTTCCTTTTTACGGGAGGGATCACCGGGGAGCTGTTTTTT.

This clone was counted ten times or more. The CDR3 spells CASSQDRGGNYGYTF. Here the CDR3 DNA reads TGCGCCAGCAGCCAAGATCGTGGGGGGAACTATGGCTACACCTTC. This chain connects TRBV4-3 to TRBJ1-2; tentatively, D is TRBD1 (5 bases). The CDR3 extends over 15 amino acids. V lost 0 bases to trimming and J lost 2 bases, with 10 bases between them. Per the germline V gene, CDR1 is LGHNA and CDR2 is YSLEER.

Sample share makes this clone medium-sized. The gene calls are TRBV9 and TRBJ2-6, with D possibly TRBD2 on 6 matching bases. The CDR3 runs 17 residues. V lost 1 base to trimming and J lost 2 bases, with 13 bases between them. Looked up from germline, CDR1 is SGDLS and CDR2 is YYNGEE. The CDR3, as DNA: TGTGCCAGCAGCGTACGAGCGGGTTTTACTGGGGCCAACGTCCTGACTTTC. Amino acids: CASSVRAGFTGANVLTF.